This T cell receptor (beta chain) comes out of a study of Graves' ophthalmopathy and Graves' hyperthyroidism. This clonotype was seen repeatedly, ten times or more. The germline V and J ends were trimmed by 8 bases and 0 bases, with 19 bases remaining between them. The CDR3 has 16 residues. Germline CDR1 reads GTSNPN; CDR2 reads SVGIG (reference sequence). The authors amplified TCR beta CDR3 regions from RNA transcripts. Second-round multiplex PCR followed a first-round RT-PCR using HTBI primers. TCRdb used MiXCR to reprocess the multiplex PCR reads, holding one entry per CDR3 protein. There are roughly 170,000 distinct CDR3 sequences in the sample; roughly two fifths occur only once, and around 8.9% lies in the top ten.

This chain links TRBV30 with TRBJ2-2; D is possibly TRBD1 (6 bases). This clonotype originated in a man aged 25 to 40 with Graves' ophthalmopathy. Sequenced sample: peripheral blood. The CDR3 DNA follows: TGTGCCAGTATAAAAAGGGGACATACGAACACCGGGGAGCTGTTTTTT. It yields the protein CASIKRGHTNTGELFF.